This T cell receptor (beta chain) was sequenced in a study of cytomegalovirus exposure and HLA in healthy donors. Trimming at V came to 2 bases and at J to 7 bases, leaving 9 bases not matched to a gene. Germline V CDR1 and CDR2: SGHTA, FQGTGA. This CDR3 region has 16 residues. The approximately 120-subject validation cohort, separate from the approximately 670-subject first cohort, included the donors. Concerning this clone: Its specificity is unknown.

Findings and caveats of the study: Reportedly, cytomegalovirus status was diagnosed with high sensitivity and specificity.

TCRdb's copy holds only in-frame clones and misses some; the assay was immunoSEQ multiplex PCR. Here the sample spans 140,000 to 150,000 clones, roughly 92% being singletons. Sequencing was carried out using PBMCs. The V call is TRBV7-3, the J call TRBJ2-2; 8 bases line up with TRBD1. The TCR sequence derives from a man between 18 and 35 years old in good health and CMV-seronegative. The CDR3 loop reads CASSLGQGALNGELFF. CDR3 sequence (DNA): TGTGCCAGCAGCTTAGGGCAGGGGGCGCTTAACGGGGAGCTGTTTTTT.